Detailed here is one T cell receptor (beta chain). Its target is unknown. Germline V gene sequence: CDR1 SGHVS, CDR2 FNYEAQ. CDR3 length: 13 residues. The V end lost 1 base, the J end lost 6 bases, and 7 bases lay between the germline ends. The PCR employed 60 Vbeta primers together with 13 Jbeta primers. TCRdb's copy holds only in-frame clones and misses some; the assay was immunoSEQ multiplex PCR. The sample lists some 120,000 clones, 74% occurring once. This sample is part of a study of cytomegalovirus exposure and HLA in healthy donors. Study conclusions and caveats: One cluster of highly shared sequence variants probably arose as a sequencing artifact.

The chain combines TRBV7-6 with TRBJ1-5; D remains ambiguous. The sequencing input was PBMCs. This receptor was taken from a human donor in good health. The CDR3 here is CASSLGGSQPQHF. CDR3 nucleotides: TGTGCCAGCAGCTTAGGAGGGTCTCAGCCCCAGCATTTT.